The rows below give T cell receptor beta chains drawn from one sample of a study of shared clonotypes between healthy human individuals. The protocol was immunoSEQ multiplex PCR, while the TCRdb copy is restricted to in-frame clones and leaves out a portion. In the table there are approximately 640,000 clones, 55% to 75% of which are singletons. Input material: memory CD4+ T cells sorted from blood. These receptors all come from a woman aged 25 to 39 in good health. The CDR3 runs from the conserved cysteine through the conserved F or W. D genes are given only for firm matches. A row's size may be missing; if present it is once, few, many or a size class.

J gene	clone size	V gene	D gene	CDR3 DNA	CDR3 protein
TRBJ1-2	-	TRBV19	-	TGTGCCAGTAACCCGGACAGCGTGGTCGGTGGCTACACCTTC	CASNPDSVVGGYTF
TRBJ2-1	-	TRBV5-1	TRBD1	TGCGCCAGCAGCCAACAGACAGGGACCTACAATGAGCAGTTCTTC	CASSQQTGTYNEQFF
TRBJ2-6	few	TRBV4-1	-	TGCGCCAGCAGCCAAAGGGGTGGTGGGGCCAACGTCCTGACTTTC	CASSQRGGGANVLTF
TRBJ2-1	many	TRBV7-2	-	TGTGCCAGCAGCTTGGGAGGACAATTCAATGAGCAGTTCTTC	CASSLGGQFNEQFF
TRBJ1-2	-	TRBV7-6	-	TGTGCCAGCAGCCCCAACCGGGACAATCTTCCAACTAACTATGGCTACACCTTC	CASSPNRDNLPTNYGYTF
TRBJ1-2	-	TRBV18	TRBD1	TGTGCCAGCTCACCCAACCGGGACTTTGCAGGGGGAAACTATGGCTACACCTTC	CASSPNRDFAGGNYGYTF
TRBJ2-1	-	TRBV29-1	-	TGCAGCGTCGCGCGAGAGTACAGACGGCAGTTCTTC	CSVAREYRRQFF
TRBJ2-1	once	TRBV5-6	TRBD2	TGTGCCAGCAGCTTAGACGGACTAGCGGGAGTAGGCAATGAGCAGTTCTTC	CASSLDGLAGVGNEQFF
TRBJ1-4	-	TRBV7-6	TRBD1	TGTGCCAGCAGCTTAACAGGGGGAGAGAATGAAAAACTGTTTTTT	CASSLTGGENEKLFF
TRBJ2-1	-	TRBV7-9	-	TGTGCCAGCAGCCCCCCCGACCGGCAGTACAATGAGCAGTTCTTC	CASSPPDRQYNEQFF
TRBJ1-4	once	TRBV6-5	-	TGTGCCAGCAGTTATTCGGGACTCCCTAATGAAAAACTGTTTTTT	CASSYSGLPNEKLFF
TRBJ2-3	-	TRBV30	-	TGTGCCTCCAGAGGAGATACGCAGTATTTT	CASRGDTQYF
TRBJ2-1	-	TRBV7-2	TRBD2	TGTGCCAGCAGGTACGGACTAGCGGAGAGCAATGAGCAGTTCTTC	CASRYGLAESNEQFF
TRBJ1-1	few	TRBV6-7	-	TGTGCCAGCAGTAAAAAGTTAAACACTGAAGCTTTCTTT	CASSKKLNTEAFF
TRBJ2-2	-	TRBV7-2	-	TGTGCCAGCAGCTTGTTGGGGGGCACCGGGGAGCTGTTTTTT	CASSLLGGTGELFF
TRBJ1-3	once	TRBV19	-	TGTGCCAGTAAGCAGGGGTTCAACTCTGGAAACACCATATATTTT	CASKQGFNSGNTIYF
TRBJ2-1	-	TRBV10-2	-	TGCGCCAGCAGTGAGGACAGGAGGTCGGAGTTCTTC	CASSEDRRSEFF
TRBJ2-1	once	TRBV15	-	TGTGCCACCAGCTCACGAACGACTAGTCTGGGTGAGCAGTTCTTC	CATSSRTTSLGEQFF
TRBJ2-3	-	TRBV13	-	TGTGCCAGCAGCTTAAATCAACGGGCAGATACGCAGTATTTT	CASSLNQRADTQYF
TRBJ2-2	few	TRBV6-5	-	TGTGCCAGCAACCCGACTAGTTTCCCCGGGGAGCTGTTTTTT	CASNPTSFPGELFF
TRBJ2-1	few	TRBV11-1	TRBD2	TGTGCCAGCAGCTTAGCGGCCGGGACTAGAAGGGAGCAGTTCTTC	CASSLAAGTRREQFF
TRBJ2-5	-	TRBV18	-	TGTGCCAGCTCCGGGGCGCAGGGGCGCCAAGAGACCCAGTACTTC	CASSGAQGRQETQYF
TRBJ1-1	-	TRBV4-2	-	TGTGCCAGCAGCCAAGGGGGAGGGAGGGACACTGAAGCTTTCTTT	CASSQGGGRDTEAFF
TRBJ2-7	-	TRBV6-5	TRBD1	TGTGCCAGCAGTTCCCCGGGACAGGGATGGGAGCAGTACTTC	CASSSPGQGWEQYF